This T cell receptor (beta chain) was documented in a study of molecular identifiers for immune sequencing clone quantification. Overall study results and limits: Clones that exceeded 20 RNA copies held over 98% of effector molecules, yet under 1% in naive cells. Highly expanded clone sizes could end up underestimated if a barcode were shared by identical TCR molecules.

Comment on this clonotype: Its specificity is not known.

Listed TCR primers and previously described methods were used for bulk TCR libraries. TCRdb passed the PCR reads through MiXCR, listing each CDR3 protein once. In the table there are 45,000 to 65,000 distinct CDR3 sequences, 20% to 25% of which are singletons. Input for naive CD8 libraries was about 18,000 to 1,000,000 sorted cells; the RNA fraction used was 10%, 30% or 50%. The specimen sequenced was naive CD8+ T cells from blood, with Jurkat cell RNA spiked in. The subset: FACS-sorted CD8+CD4-CCR7+CD45RA+ naive T cells. This clonotype was sampled from a human donor in good health. Some libraries in this study had Jurkat cell RNA spiked in.

Written as DNA, the CDR3 is TGTGCCAGTAGTATCGGAGGGGGCGAGCAGTACTTC. It yields the protein CASSIGGGEQYF. V and J are TRBV19 and TRBJ2-7; either TRBD1 or TRBD2 may supply D (6 bases each). CDR1 and CDR2 from the germline V gene are LNHDA and SQIVND (reference sequence). The V gene lost 3 bases and the J gene lost 6 bases, with 9 bases spanning the gap. The CDR3 spans 12 residues.